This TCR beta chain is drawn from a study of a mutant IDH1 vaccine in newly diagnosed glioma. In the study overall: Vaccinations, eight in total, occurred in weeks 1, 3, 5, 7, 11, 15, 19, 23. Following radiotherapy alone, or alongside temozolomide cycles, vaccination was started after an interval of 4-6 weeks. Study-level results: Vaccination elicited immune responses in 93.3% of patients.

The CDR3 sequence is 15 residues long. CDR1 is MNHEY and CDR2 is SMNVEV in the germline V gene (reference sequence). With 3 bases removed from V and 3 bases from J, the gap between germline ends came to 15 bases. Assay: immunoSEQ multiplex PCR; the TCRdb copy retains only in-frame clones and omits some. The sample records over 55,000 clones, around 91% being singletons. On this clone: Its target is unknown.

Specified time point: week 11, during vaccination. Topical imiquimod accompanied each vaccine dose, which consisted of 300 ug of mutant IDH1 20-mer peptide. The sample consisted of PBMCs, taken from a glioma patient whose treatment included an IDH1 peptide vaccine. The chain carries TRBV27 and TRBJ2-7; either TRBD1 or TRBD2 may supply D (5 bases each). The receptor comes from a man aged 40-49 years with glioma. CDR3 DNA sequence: TGTGCCAGCAGTTTGCTGGGGCAGGGAGTCTACGAGCAGTACTTC. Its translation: CASSLLGQGVYEQYF.